This T cell receptor (beta chain) was profiled in a study of T cells after yellow fever vaccination. TCRdb called the 5' RACE reads again in MiXCR, with one record for every CDR3 protein. The sample records nearly 350,000 distinct CDR3 sequences, roughly 8.4% being singletons. The germline V gene encodes CDR1 DFQATT and CDR2 SNEGSKA (reference sequence). The CDR3 contains 12 residues. Trimming shortened V by 5 bases and J by 6 bases, and 10 bases separated the two germline ends. This specimen was PBMCs, taken roughly 45 days after the first yellow fever vaccination. The TCR comes from a man aged 18 to 29 who received the YFV17D yellow fever vaccine. The V and J genes are TRBV20-1 and TRBJ2-2; no clear D gene. CDR3 bases: TGCAGTGCTGGACCAGACTCCGGGGAGCTGTTTTTT. Translation gives CSAGPDSGELFF.